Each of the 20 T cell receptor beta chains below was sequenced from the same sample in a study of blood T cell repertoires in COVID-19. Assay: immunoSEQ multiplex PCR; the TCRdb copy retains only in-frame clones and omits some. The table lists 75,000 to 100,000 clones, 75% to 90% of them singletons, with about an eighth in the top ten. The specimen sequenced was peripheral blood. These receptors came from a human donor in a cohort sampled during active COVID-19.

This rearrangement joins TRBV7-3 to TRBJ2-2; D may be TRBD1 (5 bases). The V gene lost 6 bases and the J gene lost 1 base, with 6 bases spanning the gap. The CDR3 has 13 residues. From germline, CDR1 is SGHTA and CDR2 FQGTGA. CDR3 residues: CASSRGNTGELFF. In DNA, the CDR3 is TGTGCCAGCAGTAGGGGGAACACCGGGGAGCTGTTTTTT.

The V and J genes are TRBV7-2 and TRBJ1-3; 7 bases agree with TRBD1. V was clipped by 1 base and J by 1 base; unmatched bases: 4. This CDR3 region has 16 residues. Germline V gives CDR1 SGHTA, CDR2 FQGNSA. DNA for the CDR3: TGTGCCAGCAGCTTAGAAGGGACAGTATCTGGAAACACCATATATTTT. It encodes CASSLEGTVSGNTIYF.

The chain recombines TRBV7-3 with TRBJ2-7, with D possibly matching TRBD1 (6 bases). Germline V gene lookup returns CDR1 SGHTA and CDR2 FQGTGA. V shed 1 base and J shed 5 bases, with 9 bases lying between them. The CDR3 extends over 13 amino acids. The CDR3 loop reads CASSLNRDNEQYF. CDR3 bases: TGTGCCAGCAGCTTAAACCGGGACAACGAGCAGTACTTC.

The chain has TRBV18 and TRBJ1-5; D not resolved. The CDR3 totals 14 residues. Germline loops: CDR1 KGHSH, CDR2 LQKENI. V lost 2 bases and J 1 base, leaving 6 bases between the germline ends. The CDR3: CASSPSGSNQPQHF. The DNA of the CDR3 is TGTGCCAGCTCACCATCGGGGAGCAATCAGCCCCAGCATTTT.

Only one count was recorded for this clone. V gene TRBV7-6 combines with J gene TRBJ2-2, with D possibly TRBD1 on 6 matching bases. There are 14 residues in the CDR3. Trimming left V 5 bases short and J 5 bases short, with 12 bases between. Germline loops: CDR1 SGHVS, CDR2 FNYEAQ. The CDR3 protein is CASSEDRSTGELFF. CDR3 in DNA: TGTGCCAGCAGCGAAGACAGGTCGACCGGGGAGCTGTTTTTT.

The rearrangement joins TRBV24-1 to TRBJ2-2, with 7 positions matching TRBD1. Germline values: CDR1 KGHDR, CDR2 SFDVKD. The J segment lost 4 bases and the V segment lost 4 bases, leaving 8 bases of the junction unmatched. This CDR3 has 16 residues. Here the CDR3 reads CATSESDRAGTGELFF. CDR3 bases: TGTGCCACCAGTGAATCCGACAGGGCGGGCACCGGGGAGCTGTTTTTT.

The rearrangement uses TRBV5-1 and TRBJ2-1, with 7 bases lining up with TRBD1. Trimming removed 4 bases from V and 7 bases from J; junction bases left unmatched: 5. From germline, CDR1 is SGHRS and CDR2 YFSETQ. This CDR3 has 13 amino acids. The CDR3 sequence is CASSVGQANEQFF. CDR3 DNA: TGCGCCAGCAGCGTAGGACAGGCGAATGAGCAGTTCTTC.

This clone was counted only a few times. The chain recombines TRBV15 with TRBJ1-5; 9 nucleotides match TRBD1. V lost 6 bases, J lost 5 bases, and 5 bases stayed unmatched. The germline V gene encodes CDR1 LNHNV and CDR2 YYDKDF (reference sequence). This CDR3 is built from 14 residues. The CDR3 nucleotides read TGTGCCACCAGTCCGGACAGGGGCGATCAGCCCCAGCATTTT. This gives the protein CATSPDRGDQPQHF.

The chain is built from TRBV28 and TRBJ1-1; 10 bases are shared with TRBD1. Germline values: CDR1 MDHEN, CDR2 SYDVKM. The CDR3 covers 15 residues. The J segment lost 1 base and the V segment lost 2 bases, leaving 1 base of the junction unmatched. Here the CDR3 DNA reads TGTGCCAGCAGTTTACGGGACAGGGGGAACACTGAAGCTTTCTTT. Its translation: CASSLRDRGNTEAFF. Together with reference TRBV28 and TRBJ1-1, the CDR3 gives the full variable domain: DVKVTQSSRYLVKRTGEKVFLECVQDMDHENMFWYRQDPGLGLRLIYFSYDVKMKEKGDIPEGYSVSREKKERFSLILESASTNQTSMYLCASSLRDRGNTEAFFGQGTRLTVV.

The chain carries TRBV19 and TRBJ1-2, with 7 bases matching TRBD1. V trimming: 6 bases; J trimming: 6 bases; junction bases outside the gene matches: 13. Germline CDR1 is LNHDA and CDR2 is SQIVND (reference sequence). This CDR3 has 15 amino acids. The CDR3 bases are TGTGCCAGTAGAACTCGCGTACAGGGGACCGATGGCTACACCTTC. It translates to CASRTRVQGTDGYTF.

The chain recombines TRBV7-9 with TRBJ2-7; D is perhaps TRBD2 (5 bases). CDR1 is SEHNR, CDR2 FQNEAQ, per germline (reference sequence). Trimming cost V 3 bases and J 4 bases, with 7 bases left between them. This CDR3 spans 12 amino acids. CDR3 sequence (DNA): TGTGCCAGCAGCTTGGACTTTTACGAGCAGTACTTC. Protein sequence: CASSLDFYEQYF.

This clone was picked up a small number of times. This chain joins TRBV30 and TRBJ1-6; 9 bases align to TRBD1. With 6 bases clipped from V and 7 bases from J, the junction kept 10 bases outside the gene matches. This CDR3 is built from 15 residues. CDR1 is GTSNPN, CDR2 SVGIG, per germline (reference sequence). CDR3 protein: CACTPMGQGNSPLHF. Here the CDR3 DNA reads TGTGCCTGTACCCCTATGGGACAGGGAAATTCACCCCTCCACTTT.

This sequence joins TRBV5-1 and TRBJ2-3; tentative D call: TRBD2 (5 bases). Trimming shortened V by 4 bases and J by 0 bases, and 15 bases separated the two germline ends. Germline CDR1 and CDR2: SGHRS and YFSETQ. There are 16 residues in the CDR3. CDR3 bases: TGCGCCAGCAGCCTGGATAGAGGGTCTAGCACAGATACGCAGTATTTT. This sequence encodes CASSLDRGSSTDTQYF.

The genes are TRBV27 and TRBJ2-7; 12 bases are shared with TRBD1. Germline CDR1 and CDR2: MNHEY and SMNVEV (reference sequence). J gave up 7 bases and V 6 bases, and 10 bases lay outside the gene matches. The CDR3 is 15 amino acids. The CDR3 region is CASRAGDRGPREQYF. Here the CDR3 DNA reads TGTGCCAGCAGGGCCGGGGACAGGGGGCCTCGTGAGCAGTACTTC.

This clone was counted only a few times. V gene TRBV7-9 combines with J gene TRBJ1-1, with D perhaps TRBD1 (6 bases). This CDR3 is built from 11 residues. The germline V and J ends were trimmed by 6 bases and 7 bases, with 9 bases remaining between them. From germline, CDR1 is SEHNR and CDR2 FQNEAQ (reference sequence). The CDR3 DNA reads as TGTGCCAGCAGGGAGGACAGTGAAGCTTTCTTT. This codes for CASREDSEAFF.

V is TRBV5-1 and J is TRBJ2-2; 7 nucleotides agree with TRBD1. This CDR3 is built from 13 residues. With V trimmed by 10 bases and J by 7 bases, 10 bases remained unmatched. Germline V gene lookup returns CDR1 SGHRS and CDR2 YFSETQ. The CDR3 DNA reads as TGCGCCGGGAGCACAGGGGACGGCGGGGAGCTGTTTTTT. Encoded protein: CAGSTGDGGELFF.

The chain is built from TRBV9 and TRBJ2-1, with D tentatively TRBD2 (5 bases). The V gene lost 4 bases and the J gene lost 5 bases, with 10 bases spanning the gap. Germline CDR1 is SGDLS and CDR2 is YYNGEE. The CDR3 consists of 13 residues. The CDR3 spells CASSHSGDNEQFF. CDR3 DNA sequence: TGTGCCAGCAGCCACAGCGGAGACAATGAGCAGTTCTTC.

The CDR3 region has the DNA TGCGCCAGCAGCCAAATGGCCGGGACTAGCGGGGGGGCGAGGACAGATACGCAGTATTTT. This codes for CASSQMAGTSGGARTDTQYF. This rearrangement joins TRBV4-3 to TRBJ2-3; 16 nucleotides line up with TRBD2. This CDR3 region has 20 residues. Trimming at V came to 2 bases and at J to 3 bases, leaving 11 bases not matched to a gene. Germline V gene data show CDR1 as LGHNA and CDR2 as YSLEER.

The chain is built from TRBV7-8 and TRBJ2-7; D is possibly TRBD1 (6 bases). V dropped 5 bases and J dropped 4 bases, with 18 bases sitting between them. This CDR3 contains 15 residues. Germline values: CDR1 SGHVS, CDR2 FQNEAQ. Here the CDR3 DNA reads TGTGCCAGCAGCCCCCGACGGGACACCGAATACGAGCAGTACTTC. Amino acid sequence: CASSPRRDTEYEQYF. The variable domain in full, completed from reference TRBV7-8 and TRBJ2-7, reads GAGVSQSPRYKVAKRGQDVALRCDPISGHVSLFWYQQALGQGPEFLTYFQNEAQLDKSGLPSDRFFAERPEGSVSTLKIQRTQQEDSAVYLCASSPRRDTEYEQYFGPGTRLTVT.

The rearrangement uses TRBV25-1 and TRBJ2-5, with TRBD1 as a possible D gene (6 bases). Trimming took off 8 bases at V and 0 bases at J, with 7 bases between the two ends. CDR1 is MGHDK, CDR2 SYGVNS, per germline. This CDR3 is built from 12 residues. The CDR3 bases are TGTGCCAGCGGACAGAACCAAGAGACCCAGTACTTC. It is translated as CASGQNQETQYF.